One sample yielded the 5 T cell receptor beta chains listed below, sequenced in a study of cytomegalovirus exposure and HLA in healthy donors. Vbeta (60) and Jbeta (13) primers were used in the PCR. The protocol was immunoSEQ multiplex PCR, while the TCRdb copy is restricted to in-frame clones and leaves out a portion. The sample includes over 100,000 clones, 75% to 90% of them seen just once. Sequencing was performed on PBMCs. All receptors derive from a man aged 25 to 40 in good health and CMV-seronegative.

V usage is TRBV12-5 and J usage is TRBJ1-1; 7 positions agree with TRBD1. Trimming at V came to 4 bases and at J to 4 bases, leaving 9 bases not matched to a gene. This CDR3 contains 15 residues. Germline values: CDR1 LGHNT, CDR2 FRNRAP. CDR3 sequence (DNA): TGTGCTAGTGGTTCAACGGGACAGCCGCTCACTGAAGCTTTCTTT. This codes for CASGSTGQPLTEAFF.

The rearrangement joins TRBV5-1 to TRBJ2-1; 12 bases match TRBD2. Germline loops: CDR1 SGHRS, CDR2 YFSETQ. Trimming cost V 5 bases and J 1 base; bases outside gene matches: 10. The CDR3 covers 18 residues. The DNA for the CDR3 is TGCGCCAGCAGTAGTCTAGCGGGGGGGACAGGGTCCTACAATGAGCAGTTCTTC. Encoded protein: CASSSLAGGTGSYNEQFF.

This sequence joins TRBV30 and TRBJ2-1; D may be TRBD2 (5 bases). Trimming removed 5 bases at V and 7 bases at J, with 12 bases between. Germline-derived CDR1 and CDR2 are GTSNPN and SVGIG (reference sequence). This CDR3 has 12 residues. This chain's CDR3 is CAWGSLANEQFF. As DNA, the CDR3 is TGTGCCTGGGGTTCGCTAGCAAATGAGCAGTTCTTC.

The chain recombines TRBV27 with TRBJ1-2; D call uncertain. The V and J ends lost 5 bases and 0 bases respectively, with 10 bases between them. The germline CDR1 and CDR2 sequences are MNHEY and SMNVEV (reference sequence). The CDR3 is 14 residues long. CDR3 coding DNA: TGTGCCAGCAGTCTTGATGTAGCTAACTATGGCTACACCTTC. It encodes CASSLDVANYGYTF.

V usage is TRBV11-2 and J usage is TRBJ1-5; TRBD1 agrees at 8 bases. Germline V gene sequence: CDR1 SGHAT, CDR2 FQNNGV. The CDR3 is made up of 14 amino acids. The V and J ends lost 6 bases and 5 bases, in that order; junction bases with no gene match: 6. The CDR3 DNA is TGTGCCAGCAGTTTTCAGGGGGCTTATCAGCCCCAGCATTTT. Translation: CASSFQGAYQPQHF.